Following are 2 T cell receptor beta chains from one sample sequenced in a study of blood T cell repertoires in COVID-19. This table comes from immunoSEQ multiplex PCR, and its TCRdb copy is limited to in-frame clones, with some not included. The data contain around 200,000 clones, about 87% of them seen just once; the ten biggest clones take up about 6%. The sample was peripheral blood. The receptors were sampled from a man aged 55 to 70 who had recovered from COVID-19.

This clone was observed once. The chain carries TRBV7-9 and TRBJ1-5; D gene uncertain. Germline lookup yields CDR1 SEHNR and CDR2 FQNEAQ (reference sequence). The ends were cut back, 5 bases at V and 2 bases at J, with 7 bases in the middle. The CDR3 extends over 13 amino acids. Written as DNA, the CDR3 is TGTGCCAGCAGCCAGGAGGGCAATCAGCCCCAGCATTTT. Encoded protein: CASSQEGNQPQHF. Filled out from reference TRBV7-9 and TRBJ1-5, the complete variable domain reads DTGVSQNPRHKITKRGQNVTFRCDPISEHNRLYWYRQTLGQGPEFLTYFQNEAQLEKSRLLSDRFSAERPKGSFSTLEIQRTEQGDSAMYLCASSQEGNQPQHFGDGTRLSIL.

CDR3 coding DNA: TGTGCCAGCACTTCCGGGACAACCCAAGAGACCCAGTACTTC. This encodes CASTSGTTQETQYF. This chain links TRBV6-5 with TRBJ2-5, with a tentative D call TRBD1 (6 bases). Per the germline V gene, CDR1 is MNHEY and CDR2 is SVGAGI. Trimming pared 7 bases from V and 1 base from J, leaving 13 bases between. The CDR3 loop spans 14 amino acids.